This TCR beta chain was profiled in a study of beta chain features in type 1 diabetes. Findings of the study overall: Type 1 diabetes patients had moderately but significantly shorter TCRB CDR3s in all four CD4+ subsets.

CDR3 length equals 15 residues. CDR1 and CDR2 (germline): GTSNPN, SVGIG (reference sequence). The V gene end was trimmed by 1 base and the J gene end by 5 bases; junction bases not matched to a gene: 8. There are a few counts of this clone. What it binds is not known. The sequenced template was cDNA made from the entire isolated RNA. Here immunoSEQ multiplex PCR was the method, and the copy in TCRdb shows in-frame clones only, minus some. The sample lists 100,000 to 150,000 clones, around 8.8% occurring once. A single heparinised blood sample, averaging approximately 116 mL, was obtained per donor. The sequenced sample consisted of central memory CD4+ T cells from blood. This TCR derives from a man aged 25 to 40 with type 1 diabetes. The J gene is TRBJ2-3, the V gene TRBV30, with 8 nucleotides matching TRBD1. CDR3 loop: CAWSGGRDRKDTQYF. The CDR3 DNA reads TGTGCCTGGAGTGGGGGCCGGGACAGGAAAGATACGCAGTATTTT. Using reference TRBV30 and TRBJ2-3 for the parts outside the CDR3, the full variable domain is SQTIHQWPATLVQPVGSPLSLECTVEGTSNPNLYWYRQAAGRGLQLLFYSVGIGQISSEVPQNLSASRPQDRQFILSSKKLLLSDSGFYLCAWSGGRDRKDTQYFGPGTRLTVL.